This T cell receptor (beta chain) was observed in a study of T cells in Graves' hyperthyroidism and ophthalmopathy. A few counts support this clonotype. Its cognate antigen is unknown. RNA transcripts were the template for amplifying TCR beta CDR3 regions. The TCR CDR3 first-round RT-PCR relied on the HTBI primer set. MiXCR, applied by TCRdb to the multiplex PCR reads, yields one record per CDR3 protein. In the table there are around 300,000 distinct CDR3 sequences, around 20% of which are singletons. CDR1 is LNHDA and CDR2 is SQIVND in the germline V gene (reference sequence). The CDR3 is made up of 14 amino acids. The ends lost 7 bases at V and 6 bases at J; junction bases unmatched: 10. Clinical Activity Scores of at least 3, NOSPECS grades of at least 4 and durations under 3 months characterized ophthalmopathy patients. General study results and limits: Most expanded thyroid clonotypes above 0.001 recurred in blood.

The chain is built from TRBV19 and TRBJ1-2; 8 nucleotides line up with TRBD1. This receptor was obtained from a man younger than 45 with Graves' ophthalmopathy. The sequencing sample was made of blood. As DNA, the CDR3 is TGTGCCAGTACTCTTCAGGGGGCGCCTGATGGCTACACCTTC. It encodes CASTLQGAPDGYTF.